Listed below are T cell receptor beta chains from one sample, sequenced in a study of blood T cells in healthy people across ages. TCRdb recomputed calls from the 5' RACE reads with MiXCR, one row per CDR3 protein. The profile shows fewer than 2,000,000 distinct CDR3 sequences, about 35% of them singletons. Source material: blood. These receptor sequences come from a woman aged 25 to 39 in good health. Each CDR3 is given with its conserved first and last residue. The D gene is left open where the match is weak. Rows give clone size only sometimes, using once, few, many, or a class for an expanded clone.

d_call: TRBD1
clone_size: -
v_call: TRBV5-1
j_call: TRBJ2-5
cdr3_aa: CASSLVARGQETQYF
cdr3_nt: TGCGCCAGCAGCTTGGTTGCCAGGGGGCAAGAGACCCAGTACTTC

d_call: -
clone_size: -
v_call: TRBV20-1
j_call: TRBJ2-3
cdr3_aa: CSARDNRSTDTQYF
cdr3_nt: TGCAGTGCTAGAGATAACAGGAGCACAGATACGCAGTATTTT

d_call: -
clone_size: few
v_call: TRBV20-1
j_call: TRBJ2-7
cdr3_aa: CSARVPLIDEQYF
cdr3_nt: TGCAGTGCTAGAGTACCCCTGATAGACGAGCAGTACTTC

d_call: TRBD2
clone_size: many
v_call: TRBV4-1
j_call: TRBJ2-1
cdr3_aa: CASSSQKTRGRAYNEQFF
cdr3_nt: TGCGCCAGCAGCTCCCAAAAAACCCGCGGGAGGGCCTACAATGAGCAGTTCTTC

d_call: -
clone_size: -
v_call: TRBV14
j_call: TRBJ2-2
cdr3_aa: CASSQDWTDSANTGELFF
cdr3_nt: TGTGCCAGCAGCCAAGATTGGACAGACAGCGCGAACACCGGGGAGCTGTTTTTT

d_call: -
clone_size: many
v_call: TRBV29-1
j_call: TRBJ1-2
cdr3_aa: CSVDWGTGYTF
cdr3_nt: TGCAGCGTTGACTGGGGAACCGGCTACACCTTC

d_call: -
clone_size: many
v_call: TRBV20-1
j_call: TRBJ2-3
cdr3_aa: CSADLALEADTQYF
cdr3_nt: TGCAGTGCAGATTTAGCCCTTGAAGCAGATACGCAGTATTTT

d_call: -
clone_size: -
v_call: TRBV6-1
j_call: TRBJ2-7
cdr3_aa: CASGPLGYEQYF
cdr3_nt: TGTGCCAGCGGACCCTTAGGGTACGAGCAGTACTTC

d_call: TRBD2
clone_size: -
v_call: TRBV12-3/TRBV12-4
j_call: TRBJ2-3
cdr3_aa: CASSGGGGADTQYF
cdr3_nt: TGTGCCAGCAGCGGGGGGGGCGGGGCAGATACGCAGTATTTT

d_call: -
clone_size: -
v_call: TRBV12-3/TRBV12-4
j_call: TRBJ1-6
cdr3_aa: CASSTEGISNSPLHF
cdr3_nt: TGTGCCAGCAGCACAGAGGGGATTAGCAATTCACCCCTCCACTTT

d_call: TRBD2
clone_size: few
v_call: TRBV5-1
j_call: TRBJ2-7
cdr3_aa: CATRPGLAGGLTYEQYF
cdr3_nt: TGCGCCACCCGACCGGGACTAGCGGGAGGCCTCACCTACGAGCAGTACTTC

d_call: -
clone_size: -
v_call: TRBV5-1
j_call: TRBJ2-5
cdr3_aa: CASSLGPKETQYF
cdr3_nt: TGTGCCAGCAGCTTAGGCCCTAAGGAGACCCAGTACTTC

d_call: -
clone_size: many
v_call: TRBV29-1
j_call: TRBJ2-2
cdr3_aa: CSVGSGAGGELFF
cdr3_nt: TGCAGCGTTGGGTCAGGGGCCGGCGGGGAGCTGTTTTTT

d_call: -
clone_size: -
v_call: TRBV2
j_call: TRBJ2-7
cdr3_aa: CASSDEAGPYEQYF
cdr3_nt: TGTGCCAGCAGTGATGAGGCAGGGCCCTACGAGCAGTACTTC

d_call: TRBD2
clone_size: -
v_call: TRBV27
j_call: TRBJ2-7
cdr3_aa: CASSLGTSGRRDEQYF
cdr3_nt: TGTGCCAGCAGTTTAGGGACTAGCGGCCGGCGGGACGAGCAGTACTTC

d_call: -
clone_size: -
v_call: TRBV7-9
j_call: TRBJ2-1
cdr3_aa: CASSSGLIPNEQFF
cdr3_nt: TGTGCCAGCAGCTCCGGACTTATCCCAAATGAGCAGTTCTTC

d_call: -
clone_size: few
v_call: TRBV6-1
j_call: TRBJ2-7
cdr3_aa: CASMSGLYEQYF
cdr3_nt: TGTGCCAGCATGTCGGGCCTCTACGAGCAGTACTTC

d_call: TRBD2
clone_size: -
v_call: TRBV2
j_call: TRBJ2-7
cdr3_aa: CASSGSSGVTSPLGAYEQYF
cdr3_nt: TGTGCCAGCAGTGGTTCTAGCGGGGTTACGAGCCCCCTTGGAGCATACGAGCAGTACTTC

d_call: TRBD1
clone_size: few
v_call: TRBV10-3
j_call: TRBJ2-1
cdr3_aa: CASQPRTGEYNEQFF
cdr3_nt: TGTGCCTCCCAGCCTCGGACAGGCGAATACAATGAGCAGTTCTTC

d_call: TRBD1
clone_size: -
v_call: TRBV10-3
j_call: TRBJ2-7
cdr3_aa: CAISGTGGVGEQYF
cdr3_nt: TGTGCCATCAGTGGGACAGGGGGAGTGGGCGAGCAGTACTTC

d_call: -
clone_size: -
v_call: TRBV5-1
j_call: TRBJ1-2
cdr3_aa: CASSAGGDAYGYTF
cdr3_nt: TGCGCCAGCAGCGCTGGAGGGGATGCGTATGGCTACACCTTC

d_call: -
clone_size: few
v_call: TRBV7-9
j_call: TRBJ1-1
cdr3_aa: CASSRQAEAFF
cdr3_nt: TGTGCCAGCAGTCGACAGGCCGAAGCTTTCTTT

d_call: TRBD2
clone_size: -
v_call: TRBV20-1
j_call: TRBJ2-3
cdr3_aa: CSALGLAVSDTQYF
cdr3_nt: TGCAGTGCTCTCGGGCTAGCGGTATCAGATACGCAGTATTTT

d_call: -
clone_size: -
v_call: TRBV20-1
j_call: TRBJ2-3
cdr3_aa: CSANNQEGRNTDTQYF
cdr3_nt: TGCAGTGCCAATAACCAGGAGGGGAGAAACACAGATACGCAGTATTTT

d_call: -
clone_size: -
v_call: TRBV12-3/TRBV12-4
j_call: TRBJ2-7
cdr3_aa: CASSSSLTRGTYEQYF
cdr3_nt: TGTGCCAGCAGTTCTAGTCTTACCCGGGGAACCTACGAGCAGTACTTC

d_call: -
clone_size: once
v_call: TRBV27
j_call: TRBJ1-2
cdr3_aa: CASSLYQGLMGYTF
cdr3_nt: TGTGCCAGCAGTTTATATCAGGGTTTGATGGGCTACACCTTC

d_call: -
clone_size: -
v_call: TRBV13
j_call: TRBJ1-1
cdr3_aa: CASRPTGTKAFF
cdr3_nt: TGTGCCAGCAGGCCTACAGGGACAAAAGCTTTCTTT

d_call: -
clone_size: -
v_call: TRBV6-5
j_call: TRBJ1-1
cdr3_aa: CAKASTEAFF
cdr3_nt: TGTGCCAAAGCGAGCACTGAAGCTTTCTTT

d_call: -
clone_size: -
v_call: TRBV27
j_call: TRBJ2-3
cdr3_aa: CASSPNGRRRADTQYF
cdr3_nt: TGTGCCAGCAGCCCCAACGGGCGCAGGAGGGCCGATACGCAGTATTTT

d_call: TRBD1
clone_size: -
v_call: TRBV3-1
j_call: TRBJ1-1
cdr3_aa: CASSQTGGYGTEAFF
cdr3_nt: TGTGCCAGCAGCCAGACAGGGGGCTACGGCACTGAAGCTTTCTTT

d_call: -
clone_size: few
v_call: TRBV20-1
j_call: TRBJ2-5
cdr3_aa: CSSIRGAGETQYF
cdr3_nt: TGCAGCTCGATTCGGGGGGCCGGGGAGACCCAGTACTTC

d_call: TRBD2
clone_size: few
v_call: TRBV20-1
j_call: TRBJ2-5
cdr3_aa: CSSSWRGGPNMMETQYF
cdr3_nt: TGCAGCTCAAGCTGGCGGGGGGGCCCGAATATGATGGAGACCCAGTACTTC

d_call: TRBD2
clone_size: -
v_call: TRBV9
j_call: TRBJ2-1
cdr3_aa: CASSPSGTTSYNEQFF
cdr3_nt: TGTGCCAGCAGCCCGTCCGGGACTACCTCCTACAATGAGCAGTTCTTC

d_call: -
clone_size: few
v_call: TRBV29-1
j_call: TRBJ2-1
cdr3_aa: CSVVDERGTVNEQFF
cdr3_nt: TGCAGCGTTGTAGACGAACGCGGGACGGTCAATGAGCAGTTCTTC

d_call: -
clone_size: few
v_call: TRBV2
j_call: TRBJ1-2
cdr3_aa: CASSEIRGNYGYTF
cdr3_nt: TGTGCCAGCAGTGAAATCCGGGGTAACTATGGCTACACCTTC

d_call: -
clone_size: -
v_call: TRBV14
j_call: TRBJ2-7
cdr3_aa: CASSQETGRWYEQYF
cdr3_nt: TGTGCCAGCAGCCAAGAAACAGGGAGATGGTACGAGCAGTACTTC

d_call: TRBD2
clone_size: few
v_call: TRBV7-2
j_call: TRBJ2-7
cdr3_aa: CASSFDSGAYEQYF
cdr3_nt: TGTGCCAGCAGCTTTGATAGCGGGGCTTACGAGCAGTACTTC

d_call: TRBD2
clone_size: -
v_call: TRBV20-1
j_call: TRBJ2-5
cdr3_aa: CSARSSSGEGRETQYF
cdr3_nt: TGCAGTGCTAGATCCTCTAGCGGGGAAGGTAGAGAGACCCAGTACTTC

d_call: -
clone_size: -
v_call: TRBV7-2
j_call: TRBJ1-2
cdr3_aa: CASSKYISGASYSYTF
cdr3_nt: TGTGCCAGCAGCAAATACATTTCCGGGGCAAGCTATAGCTACACCTTC

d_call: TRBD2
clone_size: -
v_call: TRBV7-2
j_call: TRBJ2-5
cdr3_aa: CASSFLAGVRETQYF
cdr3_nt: TGTGCCAGCAGCTTTCTAGCGGGGGTGCGGGAGACCCAGTACTTC

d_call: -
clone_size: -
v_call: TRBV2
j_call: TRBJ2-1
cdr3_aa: CASSEAGHPWENEQFF
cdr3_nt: TGTGCCAGCAGTGAAGCGGGACACCCCTGGGAAAATGAGCAGTTCTTC

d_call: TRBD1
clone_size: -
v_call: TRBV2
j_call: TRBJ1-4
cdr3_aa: CASTGQPNEKLFF
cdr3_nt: TGTGCCAGCACGGGACAGCCTAATGAAAAACTGTTTTTT

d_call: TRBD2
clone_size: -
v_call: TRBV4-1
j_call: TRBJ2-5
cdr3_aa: CASSSHGRRGGLETQYF
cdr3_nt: TGCGCCAGCAGCTCCCACGGACGGCGGGGGGGCCTAGAGACCCAGTACTTC

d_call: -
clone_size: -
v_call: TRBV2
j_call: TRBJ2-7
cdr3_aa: CASSAGTTNRGEQYF
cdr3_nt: TGTGCCAGCAGTGCCGGGACAACAAATCGTGGGGAGCAGTACTTC

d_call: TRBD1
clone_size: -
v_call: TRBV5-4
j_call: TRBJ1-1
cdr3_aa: CASSGAGTENTEAFF
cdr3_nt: TGTGCCAGCAGCGGCGCCGGGACAGAGAACACTGAAGCTTTCTTT

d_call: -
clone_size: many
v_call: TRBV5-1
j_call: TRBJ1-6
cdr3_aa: CASSADSHSPLHF
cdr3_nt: TGCGCCAGCAGCGCGGACAGCCATTCACCCCTCCACTTT

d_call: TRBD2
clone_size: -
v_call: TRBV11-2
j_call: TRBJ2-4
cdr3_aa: CASSLEGDGLAEGLAKNIQYF
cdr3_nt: TGTGCCAGCAGCTTAGAGGGGGATGGGCTAGCGGAGGGACTAGCCAAAAACATTCAGTACTTC

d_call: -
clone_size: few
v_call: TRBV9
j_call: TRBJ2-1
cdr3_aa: CASSVQTELYNEQFF
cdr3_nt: TGTGCCAGCAGCGTACAGACTGAGCTCTACAATGAGCAGTTCTTC

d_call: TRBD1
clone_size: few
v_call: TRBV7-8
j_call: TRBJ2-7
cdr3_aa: CASSWQGDSYEQYF
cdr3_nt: TGTGCCAGCAGCTGGCAGGGGGATTCCTACGAGCAGTACTTC

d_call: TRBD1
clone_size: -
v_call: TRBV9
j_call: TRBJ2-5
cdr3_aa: CASSNRDRLFGTQYF
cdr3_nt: TGTGCCAGCAGCAACCGGGACAGGCTGTTCGGGACCCAGTACTTC

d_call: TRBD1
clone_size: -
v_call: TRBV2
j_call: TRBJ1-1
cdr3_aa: CASRGQGAPRPEAFF
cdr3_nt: TGTGCCAGCAGAGGACAGGGGGCCCCCCGGCCTGAAGCTTTCTTT

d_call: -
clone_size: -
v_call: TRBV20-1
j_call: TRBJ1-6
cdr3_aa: CSAARGDSPLHF
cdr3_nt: TGCAGTGCTGCGAGGGGAGATTCACCCCTCCACTTT

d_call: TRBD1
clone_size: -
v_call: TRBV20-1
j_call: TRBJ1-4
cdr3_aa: CSASPRTGGLEKLFF
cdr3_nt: TGCAGTGCTTCCCCCCGGACAGGGGGCCTTGAAAAACTGTTTTTT

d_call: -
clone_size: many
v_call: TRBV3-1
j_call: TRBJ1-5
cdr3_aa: CASSQASILGQPQHF
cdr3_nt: TGTGCCAGCAGCCAAGCGAGCATTTTGGGGCAGCCCCAGCATTTT

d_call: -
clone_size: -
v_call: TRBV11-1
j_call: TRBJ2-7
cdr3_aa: CASVRGVGSYNEQYF
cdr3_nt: TGTGCCAGCGTCCGCGGGGTGGGGTCCTACAATGAGCAGTACTTC